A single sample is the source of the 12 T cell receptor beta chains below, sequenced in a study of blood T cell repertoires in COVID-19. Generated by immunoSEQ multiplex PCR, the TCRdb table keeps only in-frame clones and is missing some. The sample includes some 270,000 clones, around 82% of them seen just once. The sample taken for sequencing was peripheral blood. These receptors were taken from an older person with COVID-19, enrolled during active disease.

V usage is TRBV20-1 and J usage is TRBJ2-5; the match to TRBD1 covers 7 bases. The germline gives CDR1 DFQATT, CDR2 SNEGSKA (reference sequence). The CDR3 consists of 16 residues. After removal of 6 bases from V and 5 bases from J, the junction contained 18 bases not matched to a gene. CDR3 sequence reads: CSASILPGLQGETQYF. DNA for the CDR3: TGCAGTGCAAGTATACTGCCGGGCTTACAGGGGGAGACCCAGTACTTC.

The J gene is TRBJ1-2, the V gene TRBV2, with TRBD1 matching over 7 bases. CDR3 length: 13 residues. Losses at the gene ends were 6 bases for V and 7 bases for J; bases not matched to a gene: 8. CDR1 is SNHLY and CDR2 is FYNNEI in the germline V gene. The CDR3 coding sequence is TGTGCCAGCAGCGATAGGGGGCGCGGTGGCTACACCTTC. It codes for CASSDRGRGGYTF.

CDR3 region: CASGGLAGGNYNEQFF. The CDR3 DNA sequence: TGTGCCAGCGGGGGACTAGCGGGAGGAAACTACAATGAGCAGTTCTTC. The rearrangement joins TRBV6-6 to TRBJ2-1, with 15 bases lining up with TRBD2. CDR1 and CDR2 from the germline V gene are MNHNY and SVGAGI (reference sequence). Unmatched junction bases numbered 5, after V lost 8 bases and J lost 3 bases. The CDR3 has 16 residues.

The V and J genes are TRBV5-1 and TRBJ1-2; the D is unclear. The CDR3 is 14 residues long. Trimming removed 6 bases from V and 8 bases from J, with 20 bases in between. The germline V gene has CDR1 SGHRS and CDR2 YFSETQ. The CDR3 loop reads CASTPRIGGSGYTF. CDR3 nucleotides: TGCGCCAGCACCCCACGAATCGGAGGCAGCGGCTACACCTTC. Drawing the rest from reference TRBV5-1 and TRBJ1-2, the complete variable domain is KAGVTQTPRYLIKTRGQQVTLSCSPISGHRSVSWYQQTPGQGLQFLFEYFSETQRNKGNFPGRFSGRQFSNSRSEMNVSTLELGDSALYLCASTPRIGGSGYTFGSGTRLTVV.

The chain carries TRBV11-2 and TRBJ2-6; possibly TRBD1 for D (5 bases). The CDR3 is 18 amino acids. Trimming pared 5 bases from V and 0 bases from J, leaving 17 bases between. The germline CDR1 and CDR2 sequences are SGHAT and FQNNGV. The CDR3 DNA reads TGTGCCAGCAGCCCCTTCCCAGGGCTTCTCTCTGGGGCCAACGTCCTGACTTTC. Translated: CASSPFPGLLSGANVLTF.

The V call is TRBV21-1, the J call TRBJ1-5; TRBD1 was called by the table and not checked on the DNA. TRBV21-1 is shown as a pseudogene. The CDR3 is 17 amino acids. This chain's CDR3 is CASSGGGGQGIGQPQHF. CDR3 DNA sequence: TGTGCCAGCAGCGGCGGGGGTGGACAGGGTATAGGCCAGCCCCAGCATTTT.

CDR3 DNA: TGTGCCAGCAGCTTAGCGCGCGGTGACAGGAATCAGCCCCAGCATTTT. It yields the protein CASSLARGDRNQPQHF. V usage is TRBV7-9 and J usage is TRBJ1-5, with D possibly TRBD1 on 6 matching bases. Germline V gives CDR1 SEHNR, CDR2 FQNEAQ (reference sequence). CDR3 length: 16 amino acids. Trimming stripped 0 bases from V and 4 bases from J, with 13 bases between. Drawing the rest from reference TRBV7-9 and TRBJ1-5, the complete variable domain is DTGVSQNPRHKITKRGQNVTFRCDPISEHNRLYWYRQTLGQGPEFLTYFQNEAQLEKSRLLSDRFSAERPKGSFSTLEIQRTEQGDSAMYLCASSLARGDRNQPQHFGDGTRLSIL.

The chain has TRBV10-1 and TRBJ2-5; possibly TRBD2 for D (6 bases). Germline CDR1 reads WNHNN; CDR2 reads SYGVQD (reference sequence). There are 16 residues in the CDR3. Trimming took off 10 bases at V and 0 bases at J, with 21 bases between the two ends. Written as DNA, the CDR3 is TGCGCCAACGACCTAACGGGACTCATACACCAAGAGACCCAGTACTTC. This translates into CANDLTGLIHQETQYF.

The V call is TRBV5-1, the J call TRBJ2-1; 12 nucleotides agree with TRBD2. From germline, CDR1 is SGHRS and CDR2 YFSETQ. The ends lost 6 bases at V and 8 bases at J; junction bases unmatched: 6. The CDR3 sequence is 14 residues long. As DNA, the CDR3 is TGCGCCAGCATCCCGACTAGCGGGAGTGATGAGCAGTTCTTC. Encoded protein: CASIPTSGSDEQFF.

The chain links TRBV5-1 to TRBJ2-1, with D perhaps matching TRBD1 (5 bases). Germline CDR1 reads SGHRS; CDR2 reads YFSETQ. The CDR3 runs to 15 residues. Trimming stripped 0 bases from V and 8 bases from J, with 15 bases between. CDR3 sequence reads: CASSLAIPGIDEQFF. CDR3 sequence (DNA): TGCGCCAGCAGCTTGGCGATCCCAGGGATCGATGAGCAGTTCTTC.

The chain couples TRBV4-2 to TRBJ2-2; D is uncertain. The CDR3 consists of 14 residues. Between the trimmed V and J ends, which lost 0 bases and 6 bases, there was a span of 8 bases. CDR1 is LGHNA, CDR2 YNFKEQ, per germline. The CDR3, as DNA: TGTGCCAGCAGCCAAGATTCGGGTCCCGGGGAGCTGTTTTTT. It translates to CASSQDSGPGELFF.

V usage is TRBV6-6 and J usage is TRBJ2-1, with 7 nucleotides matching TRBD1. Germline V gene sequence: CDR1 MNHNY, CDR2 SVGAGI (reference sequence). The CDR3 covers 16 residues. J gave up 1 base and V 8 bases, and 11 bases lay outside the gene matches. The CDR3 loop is CASLRELQGSYNEQFF. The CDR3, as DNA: TGTGCCAGCCTTAGAGAGTTACAGGGGTCCTACAATGAGCAGTTCTTC.